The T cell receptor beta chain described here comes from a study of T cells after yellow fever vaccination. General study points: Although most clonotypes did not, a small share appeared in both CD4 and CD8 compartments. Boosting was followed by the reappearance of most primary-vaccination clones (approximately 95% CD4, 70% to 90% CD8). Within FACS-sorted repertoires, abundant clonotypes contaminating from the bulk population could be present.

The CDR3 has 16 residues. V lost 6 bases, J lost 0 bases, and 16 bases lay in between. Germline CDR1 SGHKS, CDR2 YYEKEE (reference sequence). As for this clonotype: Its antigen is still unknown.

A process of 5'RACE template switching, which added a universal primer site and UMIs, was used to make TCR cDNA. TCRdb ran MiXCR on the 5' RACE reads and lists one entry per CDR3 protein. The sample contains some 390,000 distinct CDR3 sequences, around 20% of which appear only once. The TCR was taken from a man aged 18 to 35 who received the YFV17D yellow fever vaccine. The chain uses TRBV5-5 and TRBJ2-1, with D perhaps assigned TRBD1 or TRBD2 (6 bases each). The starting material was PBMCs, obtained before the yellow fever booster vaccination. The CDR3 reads CASTLLGGSSYNEQFF. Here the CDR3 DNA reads TGTGCCAGCACCCTACTAGGGGGGAGCTCCTACAATGAGCAGTTCTTC.